Listed below are T cell receptor beta chains from one sample, sequenced in a study of blood T cells in healthy people across ages. TCRdb called the 5' RACE reads again in MiXCR, with one record for every CDR3 protein. The table has over a million distinct CDR3 sequences, approximately 40% seen once. The sample comprised blood. The source of these receptors is a woman under 30 in good health. Both conserved end residues are part of each CDR3. D genes are given only for firm matches. Only some rows state a clone size, as once, few, many or a class for expanded clones.

V gene	clone size	D gene	J gene	CDR3 DNA	CDR3 protein
TRBV12-3/TRBV12-4	few	-	TRBJ2-7	TGTGCCAGCGGAGGGACACACGCCTACGAGCAGTACTTC	CASGGTHAYEQYF
TRBV12-3/TRBV12-4	-	-	TRBJ2-7	TGTGCCAGCCGCCCGAGCCTTAGAGCCTACGAGCAGTACTTC	CASRPSLRAYEQYF
TRBV27	-	-	TRBJ2-7	TGTGCCAGCAGCCGACGGGATGGAGGCGAGCAGTACTTC	CASSRRDGGEQYF
TRBV11-2	-	TRBD1	TRBJ2-3	TGTGCCAGCAGCTTTTACGACAGGGGGGCAGACACAGATACGCAGTATTTT	CASSFYDRGADTDTQYF
TRBV27	many	-	TRBJ1-5	TGTGCCAGCAGTTTGGGCAGAAGCAATCAGCCCCAGCATTTT	CASSLGRSNQPQHF
TRBV12-3/TRBV12-4	few	TRBD2	TRBJ2-7	TGTGCCAGCAGTTCGACTAGCGCGTACGAGCAGTACTTC	CASSSTSAYEQYF
TRBV12-3/TRBV12-4	few	TRBD1	TRBJ1-2	TGTGCCAGCAGCTCAGGAGACAGGGTTCGGTATGGCTACACCTTC	CASSSGDRVRYGYTF
TRBV2	once	-	TRBJ2-5	TGTGCCAGCAGGGAACAACGGTCGATTGAGACCCAGTACTTC	CASREQRSIETQYF
TRBV7-8	-	-	TRBJ2-1	TGTGCCAGCAGCTTAGTCGTCACAGGACGACGCAATGGGCAGTTCTTC	CASSLVVTGRRNGQFF
TRBV27	few	-	TRBJ2-7	TGTGCCAGCAGCTCGTACAAAGACGCCACCTACGAGCAGTACTTC	CASSSYKDATYEQYF
TRBV20-1	-	TRBD2	TRBJ2-5	TGCAGTGCTAGAAGTACTAGCGGATTCCCCCAAGAGACCCAGTACTTC	CSARSTSGFPQETQYF
TRBV6-5	few	TRBD1	TRBJ1-1	TGTGCCAGCAGCACGGACAGGGTCACTGAAGCTTTCTTT	CASSTDRVTEAFF
TRBV7-9	-	TRBD1	TRBJ1-2	TGTGCCAGTAGCCGTCCCACACAGGGGCTGCCTAACTATGGCTACACCTTC	CASSRPTQGLPNYGYTF
TRBV2	few	-	TRBJ2-2	TGTGCCAGCAACTTACTTACCGAAATGGGCGGGGAGCTGTTTTTT	CASNLLTEMGGELFF
TRBV20-1	-	-	TRBJ1-6	TGCAGTGCTAGAGCCGTGGGAGAGAGCTCCTATAATTCACCCCTCCACTTT	CSARAVGESSYNSPLHF
TRBV6-5	-	-	TRBJ2-7	TGTGCCAGCAGTTACTCGACCGGCCAGAGAGAGCAGTACTTC	CASSYSTGQREQYF
TRBV7-9	-	-	TRBJ1-1	TGTGCCAGCAGCTTTGTATGGGGCAAGGACACTGAAGCTTTCTTT	CASSFVWGKDTEAFF
TRBV5-1	few	-	TRBJ1-1	TGCGCCAGCAGATCCTTACAGGGTGGTAACACTGAAGCTTTCTTT	CASRSLQGGNTEAFF
TRBV27	-	-	TRBJ1-2	TGTGCCAGCAGTTTGGGCCACAAAGCACCTAACTATGGCTACACCTTC	CASSLGHKAPNYGYTF
TRBV20-1	-	-	TRBJ1-1	TGCAGTGCTAGAGATGACCGGGAAGCTTTCTTT	CSARDDREAFF
TRBV11-2	few	-	TRBJ2-7	TGTGCCAGCAGCTTCGACGGGGCCGTGGGCTACGAGCAGTACTTC	CASSFDGAVGYEQYF
TRBV7-2	few	TRBD1	TRBJ2-4	TGTGCCAGCAGCTCCGGGACAGGGGTTTCCCTCCAGTACTTC	CASSSGTGVSLQYF
TRBV20-1	-	-	TRBJ2-7	TGCAGTGCTAGGCCGGGAGAGTGGTACGAGCAGTACTTC	CSARPGEWYEQYF
TRBV9	-	-	TRBJ2-1	TGTGCCAGCAGCGTAGGGGACGCCAGGGAGACCCTTAGGAATGAGCAGTTCTTC	CASSVGDARETLRNEQFF
TRBV3-1	-	-	TRBJ1-2	TGTGCCAGCAGCCAAGACGGGGATGGAGGCTACACCTTC	CASSQDGDGGYTF
TRBV20-1	few	TRBD2	TRBJ2-7	TGCAGTGCTAGCCCCGATACTAGCGCCTCCTACGAGCAGTACTTC	CSASPDTSASYEQYF
TRBV6-1	-	TRBD2	TRBJ2-5	TGTGCCAGCAGTACCACTAGCGGGGGAGCTACTGGGGAGACCCAGTACTTC	CASSTTSGGATGETQYF
TRBV19	-	TRBD1	TRBJ2-7	TGTGCCAGTAGTCCCGGGACAGGAAAAGCCTACGAGCAGTACTTC	CASSPGTGKAYEQYF
TRBV20-1	-	TRBD1	TRBJ1-1	TGCAGTGCCAAAAGGACAGGGAGGGATGAAGCTTTCTTT	CSAKRTGRDEAFF
TRBV7-9	-	-	TRBJ2-3	TGTGCCTGCAGCCAGCCGAGAGAATCCACAGATACGCAGTATTTT	CACSQPRESTDTQYF
TRBV28	-	-	TRBJ1-3	TGTGCCAGCAAAACCGGGACGGGTGTTGGAAACACCATATATTTT	CASKTGTGVGNTIYF
TRBV20-1	few	TRBD2	TRBJ2-7	TGCAGTGCTACTACTAGCGGGAGTTCTAAGCAGTACTTC	CSATTSGSSKQYF
TRBV5-1	once	-	TRBJ2-1	TGCGCCAGCAGCCCGACAGTGTCCCATGAGCAGTTCTTC	CASSPTVSHEQFF
TRBV18	few	-	TRBJ1-1	TGTGCCAGCTCACCAGGGAGTGAGAACACTGAAGCTTTCTTT	CASSPGSENTEAFF
TRBV14	-	TRBD1	TRBJ1-6	TGTGCCAGCAGCCAAGTCGGGACAGGGTATTCACCCCCCCACTTT	CASSQVGTGYSPPHF
TRBV28	few	TRBD2	TRBJ2-1	TGTGCCAGCCCCGGACTAGCGGGGGCCACTATCAATGAGCAGTTCTTC	CASPGLAGATINEQFF
TRBV2	-	-	TRBJ2-7	TGTGCCAGCAGTGAACTACGGAAGGGGCACGAGCAGTACTTC	CASSELRKGHEQYF
TRBV3-1	-	-	TRBJ2-7	TGTGCCATCAGCCAGACTAACGAGCAGTACTTC	CAISQTNEQYF
TRBV4-1	few	-	TRBJ1-6	TGCGCCAGCAGCCAAGGCGGGGATAGGAATTCACCCCTCCACTTT	CASSQGGDRNSPLHF
TRBV7-2	few	TRBD2	TRBJ2-1	TGTGCCAGCAGCTTGGCGCGTCTAGCGGGAGGGCGTGAGCAGTTCTTC	CASSLARLAGGREQFF
TRBV7-2	few	TRBD1	TRBJ1-2	TGTGCCAGCGGCCCGGACAGGCGATCTAACTATGGCTACACCTTC	CASGPDRRSNYGYTF
TRBV6-6	few	TRBD2	TRBJ2-5	TGTGCCAGCAGACCACACGGGAGGACCGAAGAGACCCAGTACTTC	CASRPHGRTEETQYF
TRBV20-1	-	TRBD1	TRBJ1-5	TGCAGTGCTAGTGGTACAGGGGGAGCCCACAATCAGCCCCAGCATTTT	CSASGTGGAHNQPQHF
TRBV5-1	-	TRBD1	TRBJ2-5	TGCGCCAGCAGCTCGACAGGGATGGTCCAAGAGACCCAGTACTTC	CASSSTGMVQETQYF
TRBV5-6	-	-	TRBJ2-1	TGTGCCAGCAGCTTGACGCACAATGAGCAGTTCTTC	CASSLTHNEQFF
TRBV3-1	-	TRBD2	TRBJ2-5	TGTGCCAGCAGCCAATATCCTAGCGGGAGTTCCATGACCGAGACCCAGTACTTC	CASSQYPSGSSMTETQYF
TRBV21-1	-	-	TRBJ2-7	TGTGCCAGCACTAGCCCCATCCCCTCCGAGCAGTACTTC	CASTSPIPSEQYF
TRBV4-2	few	-	TRBJ2-5	TGTGCCAGCAGCCCCTTGGGGGAAGCGTCTCCCCAAGAGACCCAGTACTTC	CASSPLGEASPQETQYF
TRBV20-1	once	-	TRBJ2-5	TGCAGTGCTTCCACGGGCTGGGCAACAGGGACCCAGTACTTC	CSASTGWATGTQYF
TRBV11-2	-	-	TRBJ1-1	TGTGCCAGCAGCTACCAGCGGAGTCTGAACACTGAAGCTTTCTTT	CASSYQRSLNTEAFF
TRBV10-2	few	-	TRBJ2-5	TGCGCCAGCAGCTACGAGGATACAGGGTCAGAGACCCAGTACTTC	CASSYEDTGSETQYF
TRBV20-1	-	TRBD2	TRBJ2-7	TGCAGTGCTAGCCCCTTGGGAGCGGGGGGGCTCAACGAGCAGTACTTC	CSASPLGAGGLNEQYF
TRBV7-3	few	-	TRBJ1-2	TGTGCCAGCAGTCCATCCGGGACGCCAAACTATGGCTACACCTTC	CASSPSGTPNYGYTF
TRBV5-1	many	-	TRBJ2-3	TGCGCCAGCAAAGGCGAGCCCCGTAGCACAGATACGCAGTATTTT	CASKGEPRSTDTQYF
TRBV11-2	few	TRBD2	TRBJ2-5	TGTGCCAGCAGCTCGACTAGCGGGTCCGTCGGGACCCAGTACTTC	CASSSTSGSVGTQYF
TRBV5-1	-	TRBD2	TRBJ2-3	TGCGCCAGCAGCTTGGCCCCATTACGACTAGCGGTTAGCACAGATACGCAGTATTTT	CASSLAPLRLAVSTDTQYF